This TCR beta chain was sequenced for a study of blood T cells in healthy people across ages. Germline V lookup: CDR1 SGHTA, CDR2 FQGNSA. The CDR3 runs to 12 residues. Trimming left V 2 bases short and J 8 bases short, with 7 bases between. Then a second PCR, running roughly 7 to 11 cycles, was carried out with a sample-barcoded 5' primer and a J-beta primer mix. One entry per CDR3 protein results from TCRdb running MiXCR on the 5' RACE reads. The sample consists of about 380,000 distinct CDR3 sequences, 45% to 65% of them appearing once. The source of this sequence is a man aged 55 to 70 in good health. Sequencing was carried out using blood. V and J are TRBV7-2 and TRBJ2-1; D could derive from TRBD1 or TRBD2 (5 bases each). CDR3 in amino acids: CASSLTGHEQFF. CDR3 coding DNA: TGTGCCAGCAGCTTAACGGGGCATGAGCAGTTCTTC.